This T cell receptor beta chain was observed in a study of early T cells in non-severe SARS-CoV-2 infection. Across the study: Unsorted whole blood bulk RNA was sequenced, with unpaired chains.

This clonotype was detected ten times or more. Its antigen is currently unknown. Study-wide points: Reliance on VDJdb matching favored anti-spike CD8 responses; private and CD4 specificities were missed.

Each cDNA molecule carried a unique molecular identifier. TCRdb fed the 5' RACE reads into MiXCR, producing one record per CDR3 protein. The sample consists of roughly 81,000 distinct CDR3 sequences, 5.5% to 7.5% of them appearing once. The clonotype was recovered from an adult who was a healthcare worker with PCR-confirmed SARS-CoV-2 infection or an uninfected control (not recorded which). Sequencing was performed on whole blood.

The CDR3 DNA follows: TGTGCCAGCATTGGAATCAATAATGAAAAACTGTTTTTT. Residues: CASIGINNEKLFF. The rearrangement uses TRBV6-1 and TRBJ1-4; D is unclear. Germline V lookup: CDR1 MNHNS, CDR2 SASEGT. Between the trimmed V and J ends, which lost 7 bases and 4 bases, there was a span of 10 bases. CDR3 length: 13 residues.